The entry that follows covers one T cell receptor (beta chain) sequence. The antigen is not known. This record comes from a study of CD8 T cells in Susac syndrome. Overall study findings and caveats: The study's TCR sequencing and HLA analysis drew on a certain number of individuals. That number was acknowledged as relatively small.

RNA in amounts of about 0.5 to 1 ug was reverse transcribed with random hexamers. Amplification of TCR beta CDR3 across 54 Vbeta and 13 Jbeta was performed with immunoSEQ multiplex PCR. Via MiXCR, TCRdb re-called the immunoSEQ multiplex PCR reads, giving one row per CDR3 protein. This sample has over 150,000 distinct CDR3 sequences, with approximately 95% found just once. In blood CD8+ and CD4+ T cells, TCR beta underwent sequencing. Through negative isolation, CD4+ and CD8+ T cells were obtained, while TEMRA cells were enriched using FACS. The V and J ends lost 3 bases and 2 bases respectively, with 8 bases between them. This CDR3 contains 13 residues. Germline-derived CDR1 and CDR2 are DFQATT and SNEGSKA (reference sequence).

Sequenced input: CD4+ T cells from PBMCs. The chain has TRBV20-1 and TRBJ1-3; D might be TRBD1 (5 bases). The receptor's source is a human donor with multiple sclerosis. The CDR3 spells CSARAGPGNTIYF. The CDR3 DNA reads as TGCAGTGCTAGGGCAGGGCCTGGAAACACCATATATTTT.